Each of the 18 T cell receptor beta chains below was sequenced from the same sample in a study of blood T cell repertoires in COVID-19. Only in-frame clones appear in the TCRdb table, and some are missing; sequencing was by immunoSEQ multiplex PCR. The table records 280,000 or so clones, roughly 85% of them present only once. Sequenced: PBMCs or T cells enriched from blood (not recorded which). Receptors originate from a woman in her forties or fifties who had recovered from COVID-19.

The chain employs TRBV5-1 and TRBJ2-1, with 8 bases that match TRBD1. Germline loops: CDR1 SGHRS, CDR2 YFSETQ. After removal of 7 bases from V and 8 bases from J, the junction contained 11 bases not matched to a gene. The CDR3 runs 14 residues. CDR3 in DNA: TGCGCCAGCTCGACAGGGGCTGGCGGCGATGAGCAGTTCTTC. It specifies CASSTGAGGDEQFF.

This clone was observed a single time. The V call is TRBV29-1, the J call TRBJ1-4; 8 bases align to TRBD1. Germline CDR1 reads SQVTM; CDR2 reads ANQGSEA. The CDR3 consists of 14 residues. The V segment lost 6 bases and the J segment 7 bases; nucleotides outside the gene matches: 10. The CDR3 nucleotides are TGCAGCGTGGACCCGACAGGGGTGGGTGAAAAACTGTTTTTT. Residues: CSVDPTGVGEKLFF. The whole variable domain, filled in from reference TRBV29-1 and TRBJ1-4, reads SAVISQKPSRDICQRGTSLTIQCQVDSQVTMMFWYRQQPGQSLTLIATANQGSEATYESGFVIDKFPISRPNLTFSTLTVSNMSPEDSSIYLCSVDPTGVGEKLFFGSGTQLSVL.

V gene TRBV15 combines with J gene TRBJ1-5; 8 positions match TRBD1. The germline gives CDR1 LNHNV, CDR2 YYDKDF (reference sequence). The CDR3 totals 14 residues. The ends lost 5 bases at V and 6 bases at J; junction bases unmatched: 6. CDR3 loop: CATSGTGVSQPQHF. DNA of the CDR3: TGTGCCACCAGCGGGACAGGAGTGAGTCAGCCCCAGCATTTT.

This rearrangement joins TRBV24-1 to TRBJ2-1; D is undetermined. Deletions cut 6 bases from V and 9 bases from J, with 8 bases between. CDR3 length: 11 amino acids. Looked up from germline, CDR1 is KGHDR and CDR2 is SFDVKD. CDR3 DNA: TGTGCCACCAGTCATCGGTCTGAGCAGTTCTTC. Protein sequence: CATSHRSEQFF.

The chain couples TRBV7-2 to TRBJ1-5; 7 bases map to TRBD1. The V segment lost 1 base and the J segment 1 base; nucleotides outside the gene matches: 10. Germline V gene data show CDR1 as SGHTA and CDR2 as FQGNSA. The CDR3 runs 18 residues. The CDR3 coding sequence is TGTGCCAGCAGCTTAGGATCGGACAGGAGGTGGAGCAATCAGCCCCAGCATTTT. As protein: CASSLGSDRRWSNQPQHF. The entire variable domain, with the rest obtained from reference TRBV7-2 and TRBJ1-5, is as follows: GAGVSQSPSNKVTEKGKDVELRCDPISGHTALYWYRQSLGQGLEFLIYFQGNSAPDKSGLPSDRFSAERTGGSVSTLTIQRTQQEDSAVYLCASSLGSDRRWSNQPQHFGDGTRLSIL.

The chain couples TRBV7-2 to TRBJ1-1; maybe TRBD1 (6 bases). Germline CDR1 and CDR2: SGHTA and FQGNSA. There are 14 residues in the CDR3. Trimming took 1 base from V and 5 from J, leaving 11 bases between them. The CDR3 loop reads CASSLVNQGTEAFF. DNA for the CDR3: TGTGCCAGCAGCTTAGTTAATCAGGGGACTGAAGCTTTCTTT.

This rearrangement joins TRBV19 to TRBJ1-6; TRBD1 agrees at 8 bases. Germline V lookup: CDR1 LNHDA, CDR2 SQIVND (reference sequence). V lost 7 bases and J lost 5; bases outside the gene matches: 7. The length of the CDR3 is 15 residues. CDR3 amino acids: CASTLTGDDNSPLHF. The CDR3 DNA follows: TGTGCCAGTACCCTGACAGGGGACGATAATTCACCCCTCCACTTT.

The gene calls are TRBV29-1 and TRBJ1-1; 7 bases agree with TRBD1. This CDR3 spans 15 amino acids. Germline V gives CDR1 SQVTM, CDR2 ANQGSEA. Unmatched junction bases numbered 14, after V lost 4 bases and J lost 6 bases. For the CDR3, the DNA is TGCAGCGTTGTCGCACTATGGGGACAGAAGTCTGAAGCTTTCTTT. This codes for CSVVALWGQKSEAFF.

This clone was counted a few times. The rearrangement joins TRBV4-1 to TRBJ1-5, with 7 bases aligning to TRBD1. Germline lookup yields CDR1 MGHRA and CDR2 YSYEKL. V gave up 4 bases and J gave up 1 base; unmatched junction bases: 1. The CDR3 totals 14 residues. The CDR3: CASSLTGSNQPQHF. In DNA form, the CDR3 reads TGCGCCAGCAGCCTGACAGGGAGCAATCAGCCCCAGCATTTT.

This clone was found once. V usage is TRBV19 and J usage is TRBJ1-2; possibly TRBD1 for D (6 bases). The CDR3 extends over 15 amino acids. V lost 4 bases to trimming and J lost 3 bases, with 15 bases between them. Germline V CDR1 and CDR2: LNHDA, SQIVND (reference sequence). The CDR3 sequence is CASSTLQGKDYGYTF. The CDR3 DNA is TGTGCCAGTAGTACCCTACAGGGTAAGGACTATGGCTACACCTTC. The full variable domain, with the rest looked up from reference TRBV19 and TRBJ1-2, is DGGITQSPKYLFRKEGQNVTLSCEQNLNHDAMYWYRQDPGQGLRLIYYSQIVNDFQKGDIAEGYSVSREKKESFPLTVTSAQKNPTAFYLCASSTLQGKDYGYTFGSGTRLTVV.

This sequence joins TRBV28 and TRBJ1-1, with TRBD1 as a possible D gene (6 bases). Germline assignment: CDR1 MDHEN and CDR2 SYDVKM. This CDR3 contains 12 residues. V was clipped by 4 bases and J by 5 bases, with 8 bases between them. CDR3 nucleotide sequence: TGTGCCAGCAGTTCCCAGGGGACTGAAGCTTTCTTT. Residues: CASSSQGTEAFF.

The rearrangement links TRBV5-6 to TRBJ2-6, with D possibly being TRBD1 (6 bases). V lost 4 bases and J 4 bases, leaving 18 bases between the germline ends. The CDR3 runs 17 residues. Germline V lookup: CDR1 SGHDT, CDR2 YYEEEE. The CDR3 sequence: CASSQKTGRRGANVLTF. CDR3 in DNA: TGTGCCAGCAGCCAAAAAACAGGGCGTCGAGGGGCCAACGTCCTGACTTTC.

V usage is TRBV3-1 (or the pseudogene TRBV3-2) and J usage is TRBJ2-3, with no clear D. The V gene's germline CDR1 is LGHDT and CDR2 YNNKEL (reference sequence). The CDR3 extends over 17 amino acids. The V gene lost 0 bases and the J gene lost 2 bases, with 15 bases spanning the gap. The CDR3 sequence is CASSQDPTGTDTDTQYF. The DNA for the CDR3 is TGTGCCAGCAGCCAAGATCCCACGGGTACTGACACAGATACGCAGTATTTT.

The V and J genes are TRBV7-9 and TRBJ2-2, with D perhaps matching TRBD2 (6 bases). This CDR3 has 16 amino acids. Germline lookup yields CDR1 SEHNR and CDR2 FQNEAQ (reference sequence). V lost 2 bases and J lost 0, with 10 bases in between. CDR3 bases: TGTGCCAGCAGCTTAAACGGGGGTCCGAACACCGGGGAGCTGTTTTTT. Amino acid sequence: CASSLNGGPNTGELFF.

The chain uses TRBV19 and TRBJ1-5; 9 bases fit TRBD1. Germline V gene lookup returns CDR1 LNHDA and CDR2 SQIVND (reference sequence). This CDR3 is 15 amino acids long. Trimming took 8 bases from V and 0 from J; bases not matched to a gene: 5. This CDR3 is CASDRGGYSNQPQHF. The DNA for the CDR3 is TGTGCCAGTGACAGGGGGGGTTATAGCAATCAGCCCCAGCATTTT.

The J gene is TRBJ2-5, the V gene TRBV3-1 (or the pseudogene TRBV3-2); 7 bases are shared with TRBD1. The CDR3 runs to 15 residues. Germline lookup yields CDR1 LGHDT and CDR2 YNNKEL (reference sequence). Trimming removed 4 bases from V and 1 base from J; junction bases left unmatched: 6. This CDR3 is CASSPSRGPQETQYF. For the CDR3, the DNA is TGTGCCAGCAGCCCCAGTAGGGGGCCCCAAGAGACCCAGTACTTC.

The chain links TRBV15 to TRBJ1-1, with TRBD1 matching 10 bases. The V gene's germline CDR1 is LNHNV and CDR2 YYDKDF (reference sequence). The CDR3 loop spans 14 amino acids. With 3 bases clipped from V and 3 bases from J, the junction kept 1 base outside the gene matches. The CDR3: CATSRTGGYTEAFF. DNA for the CDR3: TGTGCCACCAGCAGGACAGGGGGCTACACTGAAGCTTTCTTT.

There are a few counts of this clone. The chain combines TRBV5-1 with TRBJ1-5; D is undetermined. This CDR3 contains 15 residues. The germline gives CDR1 SGHRS, CDR2 YFSETQ. Trimming took 0 bases from V and 0 from J, leaving 7 bases between them. CDR3 region: CASSLDNYSNQPQHF. Written as DNA, the CDR3 is TGCGCCAGCAGCTTGGACAATTATAGCAATCAGCCCCAGCATTTT.